Detailed here is one TCR beta chain. This clonotype was seen repeatedly, ten times or more. Its antigen has not been determined. Nothing much larger sits one base from this clone, and base qualities are not available. Amplification of TCR beta CDR3 regions was carried out from RNA transcripts. A first-round RT-PCR of the TCR CDR3 used the HTBI primer set with the Qiagen OneStep RT-PCR kit. The libraries were constructed in a second round of multiplex PCR and then size-selected and purified. Libraries were sequenced paired-end with 100 bp reads on an Illumina HiSeq2000. As for the authors' bioinformatics: SOAPnuke was used to process the raw data, removing reads that contained adapters or uncalled bases, had a mean Phred below 15, or lacked an exact match to the constant primer or identifier. COPE v1.2.5 was used to merge high-quality paired reads, and clonotypes were defined as unique nucleotide sequences. Clonotypes were aligned to IMGT TRBV, TRBD and TRBJ reference segments using MiTCR v1.1. The analysis included only V-J combinations with a frequency above 0.0001, which together covered approximately 99% of the repertoires. The TCS score was defined as F50 (clonal expansion) divided by E x V (chaos), with BLOSUM62-based TCRdist calculated between CDR3 peptides within each V-J. Welch's t-statistics and random forest reduced 500 to 550 V-J features to about 12, which were used in a naive Bayes classifier (R e1071). Thyroid-blood repertoire similarity was quantified with the Morisita-Horn index. TCRdb redid the processing of the public reads, applying fastp at Q25 and MiXCR, and retained in-frame beta chains. Under each unique CDR3 protein, matching rows form one entry showing the most common genes and DNA. These V and J calls rely on TCRdb rather than the paper's analysis. This sample gives almost 600,000 distinct CDR3 sequences in total; approximately 44% of them show up just once. Around 7.7% of the sample is held by the ten biggest clonotypes.

Stable Graves' hyperthyroidism was defined as no progression to ophthalmopathy during 18 months of follow-up. The hyperthyroidism patients were between 18 and 65 years old and newly diagnosed, with a disease duration of less than 2 months. Exclusion was applied to patients with uncontrolled infections, other autoimmune diseases, pregnancy or lactation. Diagnoses relied on clinical symptoms, serum thyroxine and TRAb, thyroid ultrasound and orbital computed tomography. Total RNA was extracted using Trizol reagent, and RNA quality was assessed on an Agilent 2100 Bioanalyzer. The data derive from a study of T cells in Graves' hyperthyroidism and ophthalmopathy (dated by TCRdb to between 2019 and 2020). Broadly, across the study: A discovery cohort of around 98 patients, roughly 45 with Graves' ophthalmopathy and more than 55 with stable Graves' hyperthyroidism, was used to find distinguishing TCR V-J signatures. Prospective prediction of ophthalmopathy was tested in an independent validation cohort of some 20 hyperthyroidism patients and 15 to 17 patients who later progressed to ophthalmopathy. The approximately 100 discovery patients were randomly split 7:3 into training and test sets. In addition, the study compared T-cell repertoires in thyroid tissue and in blood from roughly six Graves' hyperthyroidism patients. After sampling, hyperthyroidism patients received methimazole starting at 30 mg daily, and ophthalmopathy patients received high-dose intravenous methylprednisolone. According to the paper, TCR Vbeta CDR3 sequencing was carried out on more than 120 peripheral blood samples, which came from fewer than 50 ophthalmopathy, roughly 75 hyperthyroidism and about 17 progressor patients.

The paper as a whole reports these results and caveats: In validation, the model predicted progression to ophthalmopathy a median of roughly 6.5 months before onset, with about 71% sensitivity and 72.22% specificity. Ophthalmopathy was separated from stable hyperthyroidism by a 13 V-J signature model, with just over 85% sensitivity and about 81% specificity obtained in cross-validation and 80%/75% obtained in testing. Sample size was not statistically predetermined, and investigators were not blinded to group allocation. Most expanded thyroid clonotypes (frequency above 0.001) were also detected in blood, suggesting blood repertoires may reflect thyroid immune responses.

The sequencing input was peripheral blood or thyroid tissue (not recorded which). This clonotype was obtained from a woman aged 18-35 years with Graves' hyperthyroidism.

Here is the DNA: TGTGCCAGCAGCTTAACTTTACAGGGGGCTGGTTACGAGCAGTACTTC. Translation gives CASSLTLQGAGYEQYF. The chain couples TRBV7-9 to TRBJ2-7; TRBD1 fits 9 bases in the junction. For this chain, trimming is 2 bases at the V end and 4 bases at the J end, and the number of junction bases without a gene match is 9. Inclusive of the bounding cysteine and phenylalanine, the CDR3 is 16 residues long. The CDR3 DNA has 48 bases and is translated from base 1. CDR1 and CDR2 (SEHNR, FQNEAQ) derive from the germline V gene (reference sequence).